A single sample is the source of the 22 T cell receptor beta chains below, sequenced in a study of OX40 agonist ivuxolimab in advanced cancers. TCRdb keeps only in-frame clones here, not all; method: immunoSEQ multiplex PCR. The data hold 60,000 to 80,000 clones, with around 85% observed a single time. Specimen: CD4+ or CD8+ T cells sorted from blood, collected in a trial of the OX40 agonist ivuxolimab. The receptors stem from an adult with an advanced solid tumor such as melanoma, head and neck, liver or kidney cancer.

The CDR3 region is CASSPPEREINNEQFF. CDR3 nucleotide sequence: TGTGCCAGCAGTCCCCCCGAGCGGGAGATAAACAATGAGCAGTTCTTC. The chain employs TRBV27 and TRBJ2-1, with 8 bases matching TRBD2. Trimming at V came to 5 bases and at J to 5 bases, leaving 11 bases not matched to a gene. The germline CDR1 and CDR2 sequences are MNHEY and SMNVEV (reference sequence). The CDR3 extends over 16 amino acids.

The CDR3 protein is CASSPSVDEQYF. For the CDR3, the DNA is TGTGCCAGCAGCCCCAGTGTTGACGAGCAGTACTTC. The rearrangement joins TRBV11-2 to TRBJ2-7; no definite D call. Deletions cut 5 bases from V and 5 bases from J, with 10 bases between. The CDR3 consists of 12 residues. CDR1 is SGHAT and CDR2 is FQNNGV in the germline V gene. Full variable domain (outside the CDR3, taken from reference TRBV11-2 and TRBJ2-7): EAGVAQSPRYKIIEKRQSVAFWCNPISGHATLYWYQQILGQGPKLLIQFQNNGVVDDSQLPKDRFSAERLKGVDSTLKIQPAKLEDSAVYLCASSPSVDEQYFGPGTRLTVT.

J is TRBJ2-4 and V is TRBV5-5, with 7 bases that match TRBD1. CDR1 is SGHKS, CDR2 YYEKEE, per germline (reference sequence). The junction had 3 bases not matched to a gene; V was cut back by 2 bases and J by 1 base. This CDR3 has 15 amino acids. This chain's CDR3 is CASSLTGVAKNIQYF. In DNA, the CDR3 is TGTGCCAGCAGCTTAACAGGGGTGGCCAAAAACATTCAGTACTTC.

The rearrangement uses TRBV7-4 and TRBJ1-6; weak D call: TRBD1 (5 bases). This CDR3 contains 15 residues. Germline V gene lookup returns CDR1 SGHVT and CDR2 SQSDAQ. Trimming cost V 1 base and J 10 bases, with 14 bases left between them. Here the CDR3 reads CASSLDGRVGSPLHF. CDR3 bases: TGTGCCAGCAGCTTAGATGGCAGGGTGGGCTCACCCCTCCACTTT.

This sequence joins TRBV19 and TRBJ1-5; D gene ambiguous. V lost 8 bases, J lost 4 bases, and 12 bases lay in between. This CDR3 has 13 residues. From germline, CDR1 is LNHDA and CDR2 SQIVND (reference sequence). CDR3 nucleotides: TGTGCCAGTCTGGGGTCTGGGAATCAGCCCCAGCATTTT. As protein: CASLGSGNQPQHF.

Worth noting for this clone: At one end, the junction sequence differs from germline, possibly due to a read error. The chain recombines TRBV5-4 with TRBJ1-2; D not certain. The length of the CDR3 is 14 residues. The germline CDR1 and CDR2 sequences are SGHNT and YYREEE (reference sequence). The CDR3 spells CASSQDRNRNGYTF. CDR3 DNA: TGCGCCAGCAGCCAAGACCGTAACAGAAACGGCTACACCTTC.

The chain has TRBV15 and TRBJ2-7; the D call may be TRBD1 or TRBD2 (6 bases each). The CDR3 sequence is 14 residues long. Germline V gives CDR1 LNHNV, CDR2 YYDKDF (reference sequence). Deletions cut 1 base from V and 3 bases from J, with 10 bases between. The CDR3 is CATSRAGGRYEQYF. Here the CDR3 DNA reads TGTGCCACCAGCAGAGCTGGGGGGCGCTACGAGCAGTACTTC.

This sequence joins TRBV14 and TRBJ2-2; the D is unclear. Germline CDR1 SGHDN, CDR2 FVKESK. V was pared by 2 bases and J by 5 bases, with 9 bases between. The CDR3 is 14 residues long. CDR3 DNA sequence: TGTGCCAGCAGCCAACTAGTTCAGACCGGGGAGCTGTTTTTT. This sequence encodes CASSQLVQTGELFF.

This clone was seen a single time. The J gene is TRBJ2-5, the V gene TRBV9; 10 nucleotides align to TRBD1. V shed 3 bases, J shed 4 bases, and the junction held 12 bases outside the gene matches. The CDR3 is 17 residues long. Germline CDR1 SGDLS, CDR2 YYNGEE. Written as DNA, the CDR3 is TGTGCCAGCAGCGGATTGGGACAGGGGCGCGGGCCAGAGACCCAGTACTTC. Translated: CASSGLGQGRGPETQYF.

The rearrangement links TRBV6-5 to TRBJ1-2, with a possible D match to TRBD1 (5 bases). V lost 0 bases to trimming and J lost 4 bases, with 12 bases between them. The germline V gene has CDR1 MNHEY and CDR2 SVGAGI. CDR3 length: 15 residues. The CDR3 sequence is CASSYSEGEGYGYTF. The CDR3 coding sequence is TGTGCCAGCAGTTACTCCGAAGGGGAGGGCTATGGCTACACCTTC.

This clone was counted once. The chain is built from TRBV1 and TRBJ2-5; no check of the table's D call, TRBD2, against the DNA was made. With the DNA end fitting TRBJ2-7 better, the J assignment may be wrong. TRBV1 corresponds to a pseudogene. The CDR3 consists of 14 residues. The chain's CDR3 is CTSRQRGGLAEQYF. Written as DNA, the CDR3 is TGCACCAGCAGACAAAGGGGGGGCTTGGCCGAGCAGTACTTC.

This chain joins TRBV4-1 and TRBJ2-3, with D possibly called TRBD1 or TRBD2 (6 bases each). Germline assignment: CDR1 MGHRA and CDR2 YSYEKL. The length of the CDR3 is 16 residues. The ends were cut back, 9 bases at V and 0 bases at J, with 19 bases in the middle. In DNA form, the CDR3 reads TGCGCCAGTCGAGGCAGGTGGGGGGCCAGCACAGATACGCAGTATTTT. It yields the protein CASRGRWGASTDTQYF.

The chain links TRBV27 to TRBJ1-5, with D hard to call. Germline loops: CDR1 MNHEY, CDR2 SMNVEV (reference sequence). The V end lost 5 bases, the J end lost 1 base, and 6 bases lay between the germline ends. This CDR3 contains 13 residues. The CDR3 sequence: CASSPFSNQPQHF. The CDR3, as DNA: TGTGCCAGCAGTCCCTTCAGCAATCAGCCCCAGCATTTT.

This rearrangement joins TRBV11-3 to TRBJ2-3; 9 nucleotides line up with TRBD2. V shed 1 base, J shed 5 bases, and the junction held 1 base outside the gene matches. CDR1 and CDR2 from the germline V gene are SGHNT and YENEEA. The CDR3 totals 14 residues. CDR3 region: CASSLGTSVDTQYF. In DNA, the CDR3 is TGTGCCAGCAGCTTAGGGACTAGCGTAGATACGCAGTATTTT. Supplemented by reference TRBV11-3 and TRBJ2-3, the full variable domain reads EAGVVQSPRYKIIEKKQPVAFWCNPISGHNTLYWYLQNLGQGPELLIRYENEEAVDDSQLPKDRFSAERLKGVDSTLKIQPAELGDSAVYLCASSLGTSVDTQYFGPGTRLTVL.

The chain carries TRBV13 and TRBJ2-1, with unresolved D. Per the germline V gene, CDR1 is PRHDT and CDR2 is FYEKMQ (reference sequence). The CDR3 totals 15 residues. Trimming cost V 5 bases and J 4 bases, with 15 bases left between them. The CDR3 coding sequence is TGTGCCAGCAGCCGTCAGGTGAACAAGTACAATGAGCAGTTCTTC. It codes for CASSRQVNKYNEQFF.

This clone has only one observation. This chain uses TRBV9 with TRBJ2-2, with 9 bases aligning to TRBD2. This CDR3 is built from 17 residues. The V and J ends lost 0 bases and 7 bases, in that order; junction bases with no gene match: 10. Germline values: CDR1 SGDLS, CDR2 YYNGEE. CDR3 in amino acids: CASSVGHSGRAGGELFF. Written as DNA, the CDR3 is TGTGCCAGCAGCGTAGGACATAGCGGGAGAGCTGGCGGGGAGCTGTTTTTT.

The CDR3 region is CASSIARGDEQYV. The CDR3 DNA sequence: TGTGCCAGTAGTATCGCCCGGGGCGACGAGCAGTACGTC. This chain links TRBV19 with TRBJ2-7; the D call may be TRBD1 or TRBD2 (5 bases each). V lost 3 bases to trimming and J lost 5 bases, with 11 bases between them. CDR1 LNHDA and CDR2 SQIVND come from the germline V gene (reference sequence). This CDR3 is 13 amino acids long.

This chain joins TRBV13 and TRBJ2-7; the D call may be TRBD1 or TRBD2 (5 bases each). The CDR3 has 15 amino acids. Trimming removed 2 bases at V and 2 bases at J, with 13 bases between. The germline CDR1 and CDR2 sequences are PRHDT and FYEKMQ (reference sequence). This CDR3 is CASSLSGPKPYEQYF. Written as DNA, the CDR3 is TGTGCCAGCAGCTTATCGGGACCGAAACCCTACGAGCAGTACTTC.

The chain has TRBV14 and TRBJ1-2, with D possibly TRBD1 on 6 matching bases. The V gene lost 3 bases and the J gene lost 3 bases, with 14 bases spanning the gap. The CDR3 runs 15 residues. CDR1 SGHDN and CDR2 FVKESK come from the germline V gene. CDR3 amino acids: CASSQLGGSYYGYTF. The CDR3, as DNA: TGTGCCAGCAGCCAGCTAGGGGGTTCCTACTATGGCTACACCTTC.

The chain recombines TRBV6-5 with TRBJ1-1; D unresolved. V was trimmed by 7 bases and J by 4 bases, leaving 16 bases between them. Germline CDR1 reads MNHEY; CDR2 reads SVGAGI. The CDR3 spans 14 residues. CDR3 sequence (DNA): TGTGCCAGCACCTCCGGGCGAGGGAGCACTGAAGCTTTCTTT. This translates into CASTSGRGSTEAFF.

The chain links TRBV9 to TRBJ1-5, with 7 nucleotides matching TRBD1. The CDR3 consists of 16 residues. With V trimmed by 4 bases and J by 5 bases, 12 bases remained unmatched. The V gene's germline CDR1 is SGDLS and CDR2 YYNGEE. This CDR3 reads CASSLRGKGADQPQHF. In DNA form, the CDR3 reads TGTGCCAGCAGCCTCCGGGGGAAGGGGGCCGATCAGCCCCAGCATTTT. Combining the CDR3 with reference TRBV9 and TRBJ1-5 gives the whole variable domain DSGVTQTPKHLITATGQRVTLRCSPRSGDLSVYWYQQSLDQGLQFLIQYYNGEERAKGNILERFSAQQFPDLHSELNLSSLELGDSALYFCASSLRGKGADQPQHFGDGTRLSIL.

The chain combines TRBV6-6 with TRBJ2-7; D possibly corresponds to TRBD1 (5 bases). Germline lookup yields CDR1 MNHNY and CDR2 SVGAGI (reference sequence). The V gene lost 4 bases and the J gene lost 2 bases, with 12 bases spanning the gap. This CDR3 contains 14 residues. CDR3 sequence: CASSLGEFAYEQYF. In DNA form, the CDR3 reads TGTGCCAGCAGTTTAGGGGAATTTGCCTACGAGCAGTACTTC.